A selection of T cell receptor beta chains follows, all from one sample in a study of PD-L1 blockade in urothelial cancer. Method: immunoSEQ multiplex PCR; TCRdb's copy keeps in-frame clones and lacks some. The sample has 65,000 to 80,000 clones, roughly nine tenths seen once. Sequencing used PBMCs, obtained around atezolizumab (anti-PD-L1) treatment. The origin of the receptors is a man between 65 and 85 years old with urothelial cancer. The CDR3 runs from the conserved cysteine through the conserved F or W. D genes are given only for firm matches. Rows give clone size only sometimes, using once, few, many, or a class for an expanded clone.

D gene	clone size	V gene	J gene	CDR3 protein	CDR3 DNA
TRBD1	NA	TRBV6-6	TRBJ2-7	CASSYRDSSYEQYF	TGTGCCAGCAGTTATCGGGACAGCTCCTACGAGCAGTACTTC
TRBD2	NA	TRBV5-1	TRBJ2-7	CASIMTSGRGRNEQYF	TGCGCCAGCATTATGACTAGCGGGCGCGGTAGGAACGAGCAGTACTTC
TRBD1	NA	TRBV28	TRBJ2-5	CASSQGAGGQETQYF	TGTGCCAGCAGCCAAGGGGCAGGGGGACAGGAGACCCAGTACTTC
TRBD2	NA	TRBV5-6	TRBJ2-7	CASRSLVAGSRYEQYF	TGTGCCAGCAGGTCACTAGTAGCGGGGTCTCGCTACGAGCAGTACTTC
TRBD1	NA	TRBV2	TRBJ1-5	CASSGQGMGQPQHF	TGTGCCAGCAGCGGACAGGGGATGGGACAGCCCCAGCATTTT
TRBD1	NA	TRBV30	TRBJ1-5	CAWSRDRGRVGNQPQHF	TGTGCCTGGAGTAGGGACAGGGGGCGGGTGGGCAATCAGCCCCAGCATTTT
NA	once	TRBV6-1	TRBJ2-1	CASRLVSNEQFF	TGTGCCAGCCGTCTAGTTTCCAATGAGCAGTTCTTC
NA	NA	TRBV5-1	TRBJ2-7	CASSAGAYEQYF	TGCGCCAGCAGCGCAGGGGCCTACGAGCAGTACTTC
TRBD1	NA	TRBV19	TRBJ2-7	CASRPGQGSYEQYF	TGTGCCAGTAGACCGGGACAGGGCTCCTACGAGCAGTACTTC
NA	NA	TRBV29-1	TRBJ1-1	CSVDYRAKTEAFF	TGCAGCGTTGACTACAGGGCGAAGACTGAAGCTTTCTTT
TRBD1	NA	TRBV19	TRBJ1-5	CASSKQGAYQPQHF	TGTGCCAGTAGTAAACAGGGGGCCTATCAGCCCCAGCATTTT
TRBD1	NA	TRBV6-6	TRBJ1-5	CASGTGGYSNQPQHF	TGTGCCAGCGGGACAGGGGGGTATAGCAATCAGCCCCAGCATTTT
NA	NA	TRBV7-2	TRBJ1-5	CASSPGGVSNQPQHF	TGTGCCAGCAGCCCGGGGGGGGTGAGCAATCAGCCCCAGCATTTT
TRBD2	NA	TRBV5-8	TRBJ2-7	CASSYSIAGVPYEQYF	TGTGCCAGCAGCTACTCAATAGCGGGAGTCCCCTACGAGCAGTACTTC
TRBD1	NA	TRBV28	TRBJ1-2	CASIQGQNGYTF	TGTGCCAGCATCCAGGGACAGAACGGCTACACCTTC
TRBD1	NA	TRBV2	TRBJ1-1	CASRDRGGNTEAFF	TGTGCCAGCAGGGACAGGGGCGGGAACACTGAAGCTTTCTTT
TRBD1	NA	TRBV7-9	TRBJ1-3	CASSLWPTGDGNTIYF	TGTGCCAGCAGCCTGTGGCCGACAGGGGATGGAAACACCATATATTTT
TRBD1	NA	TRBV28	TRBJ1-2	CASRPDRALLYGYTF	TGTGCCAGCCGGCCCGACAGGGCCCTACTCTATGGCTACACCTTC
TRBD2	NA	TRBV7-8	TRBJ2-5	CASSLPASGEGIQETQYF	TGTGCCAGCAGCTTACCGGCTAGCGGGGAGGGGATACAAGAGACCCAGTACTTC
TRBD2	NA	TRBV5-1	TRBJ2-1	CASSSTSGYMDEQFF	TGCGCCAGCAGCTCGACTAGCGGGTACATGGATGAGCAGTTCTTC
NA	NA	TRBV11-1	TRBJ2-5	CASSFGGAETQYF	TGTGCCAGCAGCTTTGGGGGCGCGGAGACCCAGTACTTC
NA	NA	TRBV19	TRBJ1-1	CASSPQRSNTEAFF	TGTGCCAGTAGTCCACAAAGATCGAACACTGAAGCTTTCTTT
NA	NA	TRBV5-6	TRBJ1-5	CASSLQGSNQPQHF	TGTGCCAGCAGCTTACAGGGAAGCAATCAGCCCCAGCATTTT
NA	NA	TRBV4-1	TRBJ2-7	CASSVGASGFAYEQYF	TGCGCCAGCAGCGTAGGGGCCAGCGGGTTCGCCTACGAGCAGTACTTC
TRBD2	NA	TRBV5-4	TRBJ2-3	CATKGLAGAPSGNSDTQYF	TGTGCCACCAAGGGACTAGCGGGAGCTCCTTCTGGGAACTCAGATACGCAGTATTTT
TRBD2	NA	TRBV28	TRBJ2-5	CASSPHSSGRAAETQYF	TGTGCCAGCAGTCCCCATTCTAGCGGGAGGGCCGCGGAGACCCAGTACTTC
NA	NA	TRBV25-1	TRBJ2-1	CASSDTARGYNEQFF	TGTGCCAGCAGTGACACGGCACGGGGCTACAATGAGCAGTTCTTC
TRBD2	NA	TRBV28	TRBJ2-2	CASSLNVGTSSSGGELFF	TGTGCCAGCAGTTTAAACGTCGGGACTAGTAGTTCGGGTGGGGAGCTGTTTTTT
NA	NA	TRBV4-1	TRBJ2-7	CASSQDQGTYEQYF	TGCGCCAGCAGCCAAGATCAGGGGACCTACGAGCAGTACTTC
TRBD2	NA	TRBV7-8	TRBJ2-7	CASTKAPREGSYEQYF	TGTGCCAGCACCAAAGCTCCACGGGAGGGTTCCTACGAGCAGTACTTC
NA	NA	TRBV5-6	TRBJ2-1	CASSFGLVNNEQFF	TGTGCCAGCAGCTTCGGTCTAGTAAACAATGAGCAGTTCTTC
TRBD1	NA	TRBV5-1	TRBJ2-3	CASSSGDRDPDTQYF	TGCGCCAGCAGCTCGGGGGACAGGGACCCAGATACGCAGTATTTT